The T cell receptor beta chain under discussion was sequenced for a study of cytomegalovirus exposure and HLA in healthy donors. The PCR used 60 Vbeta and 13 Jbeta primers. Profiled with immunoSEQ multiplex PCR; TCRdb holds only in-frame clones, not every one. The table lists about 200,000 clones, over 65% of them singletons, with 0.098% in the top ten. Turning to this clone: Its specificity is not known. It is likely a read error, because the conserved phenylalanine at the end of the CDR3 is missing.

Study observations and caveats: In an earlier analysis, about 87% or about 30%: the productive usage of most TCR beta V segments.

V lost 7 bases to trimming and J lost 4 bases, with 18 bases between them. CDR1 and CDR2 from the germline V gene are SGDLS and YYNGEE. The CDR3 loop spans 14 amino acids. The chain combines TRBV9 with TRBJ2-7, with a tentative D call TRBD2 (6 bases). The material sequenced was PBMCs. The TCR sequence derives from a boy under 10 years old in good health and CMV-seronegative. CDR3 nucleotide sequence: TGTGCCAGCGCCCCGGGGCGCGGGGTGTACGAGCAGTACCTC. Protein product: CASAPGRGVYEQYL.